The 24 T cell receptor beta chains given below trace back to one sample, sequenced in a study of T-cell memory formation after mild COVID-19. TCRdb recomputed calls from the 5' RACE reads with MiXCR, one row per CDR3 protein. The sample gives around 310,000 distinct CDR3 sequences, roughly an eighth of which show up once; over 20% is in the top ten. Sequenced input: PBMCs or a T cell subset sorted from them (not recorded which). The receptors derive from a man between 18 and 35 years old who had mild COVID-19 (a few samples of this study predate the infection). Cell type and time point are not known.

The chain employs TRBV19 and TRBJ2-7; D is perhaps TRBD2 (7 bases). The germline gives CDR1 LNHDA, CDR2 SQIVND (reference sequence). This CDR3 has 14 amino acids. V lost 10 bases and J 5 bases, leaving 21 bases between the germline ends. CDR3 bases: TGTGCCACCTCAAGGGGGAGGGGCAGGGACGAGCAGTACTTC. Protein: CATSRGRGRDEQYF.

The table lists this clonotype with many counts. V is TRBV6-2 or TRBV6-3 and J is TRBJ2-1; the D gene is possibly TRBD2 (6 bases). The V end lost 6 bases, the J end lost 6 bases, and 12 bases lay between the germline ends. Germline lookup yields CDR1 MNHEY and CDR2 SVGEGT. The CDR3 sequence is 13 residues long. CDR3 region: CASRRDGSNEQFF. CDR3 DNA: TGTGCCAGCAGACGGGACGGGAGCAATGAGCAGTTCTTC.

In regard to this clonotype: One end of the junction fails to match germline, which may point to a read error. The chain combines TRBV4-1 with TRBJ2-4; weak D call: TRBD2 (6 bases). CDR3 length: 15 residues. CDR1 is MGHRA, CDR2 YSYEKL, per germline. The CDR3 DNA follows: TGCGCCAGCAGCCAAATTCCACTAGCCAAAAGCATTCAGTACTTC. Translated: CASSQIPLAKSIQYF.

In this sample, this clonotype turned up many times. V is TRBV5-1 and J is TRBJ2-1; D ambiguous. Germline-derived CDR1 and CDR2 are SGHRS and YFSETQ. This CDR3 contains 13 residues. The V end was cut by 0 bases, the J end by 5 bases, with 6 bases between. Written as DNA, the CDR3 is TGCGCCAGCAGCTTGGTTGAAAACAATGAGCAGTTCTTC. Encoded protein: CASSLVENNEQFF.

The rearrangement joins TRBV7-6 to TRBJ2-1; D call uncertain. Germline loops: CDR1 SGHVS, CDR2 FNYEAQ. The CDR3 has 10 residues. With 8 bases removed from V and 9 bases from J, the gap between germline ends came to 8 bases. The CDR3 region has the DNA TGTGCCAGCGGGTATACTGAGCAGTTCTTC. This translates into CASGYTEQFF.

This clonotype has only a few counts. The chain uses TRBV9 and TRBJ2-5; TRBD2 matches 7 bases. Per the germline V gene, CDR1 is SGDLS and CDR2 is YYNGEE. V trimming: 2 bases; J trimming: 5 bases; junction bases outside the gene matches: 12. The CDR3 loop spans 16 amino acids. Written as DNA, the CDR3 is TGTGCCAGCAGCGTTGATGGACTAGGGCCAGGGGAGACCCAGTACTTC. It encodes CASSVDGLGPGETQYF.

This clonotype was detected a few times. This rearrangement joins TRBV7-2 to TRBJ1-1; 8 bases match TRBD1. The CDR3 length is 13 residues. Germline trimming cut 5 bases from V and 11 bases from J; bases unmatched to any gene: 10. Germline V gene sequence: CDR1 SGHTA, CDR2 FQGNSA. As DNA, the CDR3 is TGTGCCAGCAGCCCTCTGCAGGGGGCGGTGGCTTTCTTT. As protein: CASSPLQGAVAFF. The full variable domain, completed using reference TRBV7-2 and TRBJ1-1, is GAGVSQSPSNKVTEKGKDVELRCDPISGHTALYWYRQSLGQGLEFLIYFQGNSAPDKSGLPSDRFSAERTGGSVSTLTIQRTQQEDSAVYLCASSPLQGAVAFFGQGTRLTVV.

J is TRBJ2-1 and V is TRBV6-5; the D is unclear. V was clipped by 8 bases and J by 7 bases, with 18 bases between them. The CDR3 totals 14 residues. In germline, CDR1 is MNHEY, CDR2 SVGAGI. Here the CDR3 reads CASGTGPKVNEQFF. Here the CDR3 DNA reads TGTGCCAGCGGAACCGGGCCTAAGGTGAATGAGCAGTTCTTC.

At least ten counts were recorded for this clonotype. J is TRBJ1-1 and V is TRBV7-9, with no clear D. V was clipped by 1 base and J by 7 bases, with 7 bases between them. CDR3 size: 12 residues. Per the germline V gene, CDR1 is SEHNR and CDR2 is FQNEAQ (reference sequence). The DNA of the CDR3 is TGTGCCAGCAGCTTAGAGTGGAATGAAGCTTTCTTT. This encodes CASSLEWNEAFF. Filled out from reference TRBV7-9 and TRBJ1-1, the complete variable domain reads DTGVSQNPRHKITKRGQNVTFRCDPISEHNRLYWYRQTLGQGPEFLTYFQNEAQLEKSRLLSDRFSAERPKGSFSTLEIQRTEQGDSAMYLCASSLEWNEAFFGQGTRLTVV.

This clonotype was observed a few times. V and J are TRBV7-3 and TRBJ1-5; D is ambiguous. The germline V gene encodes CDR1 SGHTA and CDR2 FQGTGA. Trimming left V 6 bases short and J 7 bases short, with 16 bases between. The CDR3 is 14 amino acids. CDR3 sequence: CASRNPGYRQPQHF. For the CDR3, the DNA is TGTGCCAGCAGAAACCCCGGGTATCGCCAGCCCCAGCATTTT. Together with reference TRBV7-3 and TRBJ1-5, the CDR3 gives the full variable domain: GAGVSQTPSNKVTEKGKYVELRCDPISGHTALYWYRQSLGQGPEFLIYFQGTGAADDSGLPNDRFFAVRPEGSVSTLKIQRTERGDSAVYLCASRNPGYRQPQHFGDGTRLSIL.

This chain joins TRBV6-2 or TRBV6-3 and TRBJ2-1; maybe TRBD2 (5 bases). Germline lookup yields CDR1 MNHEY and CDR2 SVGEGT. CDR3 length: 12 amino acids. With 7 bases removed from V and 7 bases from J, the gap between germline ends came to 11 bases. CDR3 sequence reads: CASTLRENEQFF. The CDR3 DNA reads as TGTGCCAGCACCCTACGGGAAAATGAGCAGTTCTTC.

This clonotype was observed a handful of times. The chain uses TRBV6-5 and TRBJ2-5, with D possibly TRBD1 on 5 matching bases. Germline lookup yields CDR1 MNHEY and CDR2 SVGAGI. The V gene lost 0 bases and the J gene lost 7 bases, with 6 bases spanning the gap. The CDR3 contains 12 residues. The CDR3 spells CASSYSQGTQYF. The CDR3 nucleotides are TGTGCCAGCAGTTACTCTCAGGGGACCCAGTACTTC.

This clonotype was picked up many times. CDR3 protein: CASSRLGGVGTEAFF. CDR3 in DNA: TGCGCCAGCAGCCGCTTAGGGGGCGTAGGCACTGAAGCTTTCTTT. The V and J genes are TRBV5-1 and TRBJ1-1, with 7 bases identical to TRBD1. The CDR3 sequence is 15 residues long. Trimming removed 4 bases from V and 4 bases from J; junction bases left unmatched: 10. CDR1 is SGHRS, CDR2 YFSETQ, per germline.

This clonotype was counted a few times. This chain connects TRBV4-1 to TRBJ2-1; 12 nucleotides match TRBD2. The CDR3 totals 17 residues. With V trimmed by 1 base and J by 4 bases, 5 bases remained unmatched. CDR1 is MGHRA and CDR2 is YSYEKL in the germline V gene. CDR3 loop: CASSQVASGGAYNEQFF. The CDR3 region has the DNA TGCGCCAGCAGCCAAGTTGCTAGCGGGGGGGCTTACAATGAGCAGTTCTTC.

The chain joins TRBV20-1 to TRBJ2-1; TRBD1 matches at 7 bases. CDR3 length: 15 residues. Trimming cost V 5 bases and J 3 bases; bases outside gene matches: 10. Germline V lookup: CDR1 DFQATT, CDR2 SNEGSKA (reference sequence). As DNA, the CDR3 is TGCAGTGCTCTTCCAGGGGGAACCCTCTACAATGAGCAGTTCTTC. The encoded protein is CSALPGGTLYNEQFF.

The CDR3 reads CASSHHRGLNTDTQYF. Written as DNA, the CDR3 is TGCGCCAGCAGCCACCACAGAGGGCTGAATACAGATACGCAGTATTTT. The chain carries TRBV4-3 and TRBJ2-3; a possible D gene is TRBD2 (5 bases). Deletions cut 3 bases from V and 3 bases from J, with 16 bases between. This CDR3 has 16 amino acids. Germline CDR1 reads LGHNA; CDR2 reads YSLEER.

The genes are TRBV6-1 and TRBJ1-6; the D is unclear. The CDR3 contains 13 residues. Trimming pared 2 bases from V and 9 bases from J, leaving 8 bases between. The germline V gene has CDR1 MNHNS and CDR2 SASEGT. For the CDR3, the DNA is TGTGCCAGCAGTGAACTGAGGTTTTCACCCCTCCACTTT. Translation gives CASSELRFSPLHF.

The sample holds a few counts of this clonotype. The rearrangement links TRBV7-6 to TRBJ2-2; 7 positions match TRBD1. Germline-derived CDR1 and CDR2 are SGHVS and FNYEAQ. Unmatched junction bases numbered 5, after V lost 1 base and J lost 3 bases. This CDR3 has 16 residues. The chain's CDR3 is CASSLGATGYTGELFF. CDR3 sequence (DNA): TGTGCCAGCAGCTTAGGGGCGACAGGGTACACCGGGGAGCTGTTTTTT.

This clonotype has at least ten counts. The chain is built from TRBV7-2 and TRBJ2-3, with 7 bases aligning to TRBD2. There are 17 residues in the CDR3. Germline trimming cut 3 bases from V and 6 bases from J; bases unmatched to any gene: 15. Germline CDR1 reads SGHTA; CDR2 reads FQGNSA. In DNA form, the CDR3 reads TGTGCCAGCAGCTTTTCAGCGGGAATTGAGCGTCGGGATACGCAGTATTTT. It is translated as CASSFSAGIERRDTQYF. The variable domain in full, completed from reference TRBV7-2 and TRBJ2-3, reads GAGVSQSPSNKVTEKGKDVELRCDPISGHTALYWYRQSLGQGLEFLIYFQGNSAPDKSGLPSDRFSAERTGGSVSTLTIQRTQQEDSAVYLCASSFSAGIERRDTQYFGPGTRLTVL.

The rearrangement uses TRBV7-8 and TRBJ1-5; D is unclear. V lost 5 bases and J lost 7, with 18 bases in between. From germline, CDR1 is SGHVS and CDR2 FQNEAQ. CDR3 length: 15 residues. DNA of the CDR3: TGTGCCAGCAGCGGAGAGGGCGGCTCCTCCCAGCCCCAGCATTTT. Translation gives CASSGEGGSSQPQHF. Full variable domain (outside the CDR3, taken from reference TRBV7-8 and TRBJ1-5): GAGVSQSPRYKVAKRGQDVALRCDPISGHVSLFWYQQALGQGPEFLTYFQNEAQLDKSGLPSDRFFAERPEGSVSTLKIQRTQQEDSAVYLCASSGEGGSSQPQHFGDGTRLSIL.

The chain joins TRBV19 to TRBJ1-4; D gene ambiguous. The CDR3 sequence is 15 residues long. Trimming took 0 bases from V and 2 from J, leaving 7 bases between them. Germline CDR1 LNHDA, CDR2 SQIVND (reference sequence). CDR3 loop: CASSIDAGTNEKLFF. DNA for the CDR3: TGTGCCAGTAGTATAGATGCCGGGACTAATGAAAAACTGTTTTTT.

CDR3 in DNA: TGTGCCAGCACTCCAGGGGGTTGGGAGACCCAGTACTTC. This encodes CASTPGGWETQYF. The gene calls are TRBV12-3 or TRBV12-4 and TRBJ2-5; 7 bases match TRBD1. The trim removed 7 bases at V and 5 bases at J, leaving 7 bases unmatched. The CDR3 covers 13 residues.

In this sample, this clonotype turned up a few times. The V and J genes are TRBV7-9 and TRBJ1-1; D not resolved. Germline assignment: CDR1 SEHNR and CDR2 FQNEAQ (reference sequence). The CDR3 consists of 13 residues. Between the trimmed V and J ends, which lost 7 bases and 0 bases, there was a span of 9 bases. For the CDR3, the DNA is TGTGCCAGCAAGGAGGCGGTGAACACTGAAGCTTTCTTT. Encoded protein: CASKEAVNTEAFF.

In this sample, this clonotype turned up once. The chain has TRBV5-8 and TRBJ1-5; TRBD1 agrees at 11 bases. CDR1 and CDR2 (germline): SGHTS, YDEGEE. V gave up 5 bases and J gave up 6 bases; unmatched junction bases: 7. CDR3 length: 15 amino acids. The CDR3 DNA is TGTGCCAGCAGTTCGTTCGGGACAGGGGGTCAGCCCCAGCATTTT. Amino acids: CASSSFGTGGQPQHF. Supplemented by reference TRBV5-8 and TRBJ1-5, the full variable domain reads EAGVTQSPTHLIKTRGQQATLRCSPISGHTSVYWYQQALGLGLQFLLWYDEGEERNRGNFPPRFSGRQFPNYSSELNVNALELEDSALYLCASSSFGTGGQPQHFGDGTRLSIL.